Shown below are 2 T cell receptor beta chains from a single sample sequenced in a study of cytomegalovirus exposure and HLA in healthy donors. The PCR ran on 60 Vbeta and 13 Jbeta primers. Generated by immunoSEQ multiplex PCR, the TCRdb table keeps only in-frame clones and is missing some. This table holds around 95,000 clones, under 80% found once. The source material was PBMCs. All receptors derive from a young man in good health and CMV-seropositive.

This chain links TRBV18 with TRBJ1-4, with D unclear. The CDR3 runs 16 residues. Germline-derived CDR1 and CDR2 are KGHSH and LQKENI. The V end was cut by 2 bases, the J end by 4 bases, with 14 bases between. CDR3 in DNA: TGTGCCAGCTCACCAAGACTTTGGAGGGATAATGAAAAACTGTTTTTT. Translated, it gives CASSPRLWRDNEKLFF. Drawing the rest from reference TRBV18 and TRBJ1-4, the complete variable domain is NAGVMQNPRHLVRRRGQEARLRCSPMKGHSHVYWYRQLPEEGLKFMVYLQKENIIDESGMPKERFSAEFPKEGPSILRIQQVVRGDSAAYFCASSPRLWRDNEKLFFGSGTQLSVL.

This chain connects TRBV6-5 to TRBJ1-6, with D unresolved. CDR1 and CDR2 (germline): MNHEY, SVGAGI. Trimming shortened V by 2 bases and J by 0 bases, and 8 bases separated the two germline ends. The CDR3 length is 16 residues. The CDR3 is CASSYGGFSYNSPLHF. The CDR3, as DNA: TGTGCCAGCAGTTACGGAGGGTTCTCCTATAATTCACCCCTCCACTTT.